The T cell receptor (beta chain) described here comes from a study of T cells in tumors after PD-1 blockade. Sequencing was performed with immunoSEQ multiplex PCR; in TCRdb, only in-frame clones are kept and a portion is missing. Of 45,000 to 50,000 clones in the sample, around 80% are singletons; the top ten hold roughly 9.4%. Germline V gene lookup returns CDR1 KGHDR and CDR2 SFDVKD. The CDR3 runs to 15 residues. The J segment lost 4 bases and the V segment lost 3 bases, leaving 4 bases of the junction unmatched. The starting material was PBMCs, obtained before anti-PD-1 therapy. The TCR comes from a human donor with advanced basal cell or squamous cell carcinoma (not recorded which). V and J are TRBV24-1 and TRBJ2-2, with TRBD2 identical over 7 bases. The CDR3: CATSDGGGATGELFF. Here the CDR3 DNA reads TGTGCCACCAGTGATGGGGGAGGGGCCACCGGGGAGCTGTTTTTT.